The sequence of this T cell receptor (beta chain) was determined in a study of response to subunit inactivated influenza vaccine. Many counts were recorded for this clonotype. TCRdb fed the RT-PCR reads into MiXCR, producing one record per CDR3 protein. The sample lists roughly 570,000 distinct CDR3 sequences; around 13% were seen once. Between the trimmed V and J ends, which lost 5 bases and 0 bases, there was a span of 11 bases. The germline V gene encodes CDR1 DFQATT and CDR2 SNEGSKA (reference sequence). The CDR3 is made up of 14 amino acids. The chain is built from TRBV20-1 and TRBJ1-5; D possibly corresponds to TRBD1 (5 bases). This TCR derives from a man aged 50 to 60 who received an inactivated influenza vaccine. Sequenced here: PBMCs from blood, sampled around seven weeks after vaccination. The CDR3 DNA sequence: TGCAGTGCTCAGGAGGGGAATAGCAATCAGCCCCAGCATTTT. This encodes CSAQEGNSNQPQHF.